The clone carrying this T cell receptor beta chain appeared a few times. Preparing the TCRbeta library involved the use of unique molecular identifiers. From the PCR reads, TCRdb called clonotypes with MiXCR, one entry per CDR3 protein. This table holds about 610,000 distinct CDR3 sequences, roughly 10% found once. This CDR3 spans 19 amino acids. Germline loops: CDR1 SNHLY, CDR2 FYNNEI. V trimming: 6 bases; J trimming: 4 bases; junction bases outside the gene matches: 17. The data were taken from a study of T-cell reconstitution after alpha-beta-depleted transplantation in children. The clonotype originates from a human donor who donated a stem cell graft to a child with acute myeloid leukemia. The V gene is TRBV2, the J gene TRBJ2-5; TRBD2 matches 13 bases. The sample in question was PBMCs from the stem cell graft donor, obtained from the stem cell graft. CDR3 residues: CASRYLTSGRASVGETQYF. CDR3 coding DNA: TGTGCCAGCAGATATCTAACTAGCGGGAGGGCCTCGGTCGGAGAGACCCAGTACTTC. The variable domain in full, with the rest retrieved from reference TRBV2 and TRBJ2-5, is EPEVTQTPSHQVTQMGQEVILRCVPISNHLYFYWYRQILGQKVEFLVSFYNNEISEKSEIFDDQFSVERPDGSNFTLKIRSTKLEDSAMYFCASRYLTSGRASVGETQYFGPGTRLLVL.